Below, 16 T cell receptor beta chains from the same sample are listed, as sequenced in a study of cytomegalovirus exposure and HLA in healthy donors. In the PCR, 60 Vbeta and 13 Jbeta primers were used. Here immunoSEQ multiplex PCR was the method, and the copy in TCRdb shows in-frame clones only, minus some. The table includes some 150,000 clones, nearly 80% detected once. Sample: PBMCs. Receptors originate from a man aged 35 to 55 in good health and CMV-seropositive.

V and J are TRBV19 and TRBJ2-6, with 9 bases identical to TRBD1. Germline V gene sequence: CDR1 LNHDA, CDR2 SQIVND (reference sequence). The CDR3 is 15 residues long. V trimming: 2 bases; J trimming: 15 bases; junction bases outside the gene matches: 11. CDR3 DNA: TGTGCCAGTAGTATAACGACAGGGGGGATAGACGGCCTGACTTTC. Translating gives CASSITTGGIDGLTF.

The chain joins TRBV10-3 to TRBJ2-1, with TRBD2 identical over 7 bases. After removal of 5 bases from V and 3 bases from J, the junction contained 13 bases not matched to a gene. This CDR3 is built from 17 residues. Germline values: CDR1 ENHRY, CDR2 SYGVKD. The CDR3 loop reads CAISHQEGPSGYNEQFF. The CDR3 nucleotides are TGTGCCATCAGTCACCAGGAGGGCCCTAGCGGCTACAATGAGCAGTTCTTC.

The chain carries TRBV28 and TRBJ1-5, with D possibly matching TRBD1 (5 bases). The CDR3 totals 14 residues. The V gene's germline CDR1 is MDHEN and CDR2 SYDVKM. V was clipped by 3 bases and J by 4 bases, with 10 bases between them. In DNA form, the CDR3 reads TGTGCCAGCAGTTTGATTCGGGGGAATCAGCCCCAGCATTTT. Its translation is CASSLIRGNQPQHF.

The CDR3 is CASSLGGMEETQYF. As DNA, the CDR3 is TGCGCCAGCAGCTTGGGGGGCATGGAAGAGACCCAGTACTTC. The J gene is TRBJ2-5, the V gene TRBV5-1; perhaps TRBD1 as D (5 bases). V dropped 0 bases and J dropped 3 bases, with 9 bases sitting between them. This CDR3 comprises 14 residues. Germline assignment: CDR1 SGHRS and CDR2 YFSETQ. The whole variable domain, remainder taken from reference TRBV5-1 and TRBJ2-5, is KAGVTQTPRYLIKTRGQQVTLSCSPISGHRSVSWYQQTPGQGLQFLFEYFSETQRNKGNFPGRFSGRQFSNSRSEMNVSTLELGDSALYLCASSLGGMEETQYFGPGTRLLVL.

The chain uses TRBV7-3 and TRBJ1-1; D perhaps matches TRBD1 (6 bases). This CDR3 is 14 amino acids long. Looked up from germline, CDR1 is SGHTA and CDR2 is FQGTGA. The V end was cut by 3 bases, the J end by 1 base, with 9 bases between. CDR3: CASSFGGPNTEAFF. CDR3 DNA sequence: TGTGCCAGCAGCTTTGGGGGCCCGAACACTGAAGCTTTCTTT.

DNA for the CDR3: TGTGCCAGCAGCCCTCGTAGGGGCGGTGGACAAGAGACCCAGTACTTC. It yields the protein CASSPRRGGGQETQYF. The V and J genes are TRBV9 and TRBJ2-5, with a possible D match to TRBD1 (5 bases). Looked up from germline, CDR1 is SGDLS and CDR2 is YYNGEE. The ends were cut back, 4 bases at V and 2 bases at J, with 18 bases in the middle. This CDR3 has 16 residues. Using reference TRBV9 and TRBJ2-5 for the parts outside the CDR3, the full variable domain is DSGVTQTPKHLITATGQRVTLRCSPRSGDLSVYWYQQSLDQGLQFLIQYYNGEERAKGNILERFSAQQFPDLHSELNLSSLELGDSALYFCASSPRRGGGQETQYFGPGTRLLVL.

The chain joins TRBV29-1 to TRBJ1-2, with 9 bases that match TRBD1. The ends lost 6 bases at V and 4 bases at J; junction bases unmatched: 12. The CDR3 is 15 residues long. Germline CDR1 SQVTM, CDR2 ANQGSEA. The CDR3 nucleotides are TGCAGCGTCTCCGGGACAGGGACCTTCCCCTATGGCTACACCTTC. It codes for CSVSGTGTFPYGYTF.

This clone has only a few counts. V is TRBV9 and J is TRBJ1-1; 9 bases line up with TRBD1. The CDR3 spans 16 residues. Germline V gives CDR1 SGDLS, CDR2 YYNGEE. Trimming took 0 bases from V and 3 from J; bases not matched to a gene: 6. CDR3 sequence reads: CASSVAPQGADTEAFF. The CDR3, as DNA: TGTGCCAGCAGCGTAGCCCCACAGGGGGCGGACACTGAAGCTTTCTTT.

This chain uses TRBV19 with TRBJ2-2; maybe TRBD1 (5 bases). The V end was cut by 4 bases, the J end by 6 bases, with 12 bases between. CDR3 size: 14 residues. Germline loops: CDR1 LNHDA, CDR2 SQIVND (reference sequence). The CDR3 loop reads CASSSQGESGELFF. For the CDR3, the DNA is TGTGCCAGTAGTAGTCAGGGCGAATCCGGGGAGCTGTTTTTT.

The DNA for the CDR3 is TGTGCCAGCAGTCCAGGCCAAGAGACCCAGTACTTC. It is translated as CASSPGQETQYF. V and J are TRBV2 and TRBJ2-5; no reliable D call. This CDR3 region has 12 residues. The V end was cut by 5 bases, the J end by 1 base, with 5 bases between. Germline assignment: CDR1 SNHLY and CDR2 FYNNEI.

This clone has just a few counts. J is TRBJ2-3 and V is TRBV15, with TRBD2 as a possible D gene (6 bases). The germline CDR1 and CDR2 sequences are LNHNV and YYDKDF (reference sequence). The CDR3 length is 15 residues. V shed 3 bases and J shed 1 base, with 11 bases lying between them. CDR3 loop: CATSRDYGGTDTQYF. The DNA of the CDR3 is TGTGCCACCAGCAGGGACTATGGAGGCACAGATACGCAGTATTTT. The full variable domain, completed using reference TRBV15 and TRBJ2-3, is DAMVIQNPRYQVTQFGKPVTLSCSQTLNHNVMYWYQQKSSQAPKLLFHYYDKDFNNEADTPDNFQSRRPNTSFCFLDIRSPGLGDTAMYLCATSRDYGGTDTQYFGPGTRLTVL.

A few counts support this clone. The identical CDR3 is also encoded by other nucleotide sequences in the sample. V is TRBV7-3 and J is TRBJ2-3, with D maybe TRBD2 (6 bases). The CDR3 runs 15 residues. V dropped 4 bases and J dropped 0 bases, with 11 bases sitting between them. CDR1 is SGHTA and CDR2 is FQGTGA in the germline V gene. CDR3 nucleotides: TGTGCCAGCAGCTCCAGACTAGGGAGCACAGATACGCAGTATTTT. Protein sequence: CASSSRLGSTDTQYF.

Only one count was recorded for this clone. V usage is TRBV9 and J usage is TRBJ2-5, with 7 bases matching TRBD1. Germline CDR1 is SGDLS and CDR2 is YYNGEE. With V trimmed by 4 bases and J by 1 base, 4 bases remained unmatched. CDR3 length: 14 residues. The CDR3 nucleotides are TGTGCCAGCAGCCAGGGACAGATCCAAGAGACCCAGTACTTC. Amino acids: CASSQGQIQETQYF.

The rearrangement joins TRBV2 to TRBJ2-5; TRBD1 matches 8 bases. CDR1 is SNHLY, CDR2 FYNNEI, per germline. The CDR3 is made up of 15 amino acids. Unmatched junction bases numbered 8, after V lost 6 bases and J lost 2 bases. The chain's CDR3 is CASRPGQVLQETQYF. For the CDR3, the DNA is TGTGCCAGCAGGCCGGGACAGGTCCTTCAAGAGACCCAGTACTTC.

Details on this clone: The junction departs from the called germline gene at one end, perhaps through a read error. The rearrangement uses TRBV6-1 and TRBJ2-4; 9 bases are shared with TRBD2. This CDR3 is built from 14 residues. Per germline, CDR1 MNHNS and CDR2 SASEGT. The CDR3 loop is CASSEGLAKNSQYF. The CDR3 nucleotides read TGTGCCAGCAGTGAGGGACTAGCCAAAAACAGTCAGTACTTC.

This CDR3 is CASSPELADSGGQYF. The CDR3 DNA is TGTGCCAGCAGTCCGGAACTAGCGGACTCTGGGGGGCAGTACTTC. The V and J genes are TRBV6-1 and TRBJ2-7, with 8 nucleotides matching TRBD2. Germline CDR1 reads MNHNS; CDR2 reads SASEGT. The CDR3 runs to 15 residues. Trimming at V came to 5 bases and at J to 9 bases, leaving 15 bases not matched to a gene.